Shown below are 7 T cell receptor beta chains from a single sample sequenced in a study of blood T cell repertoires in COVID-19 (dated by TCRdb to about 2020). Library preparation used the immunoSEQ multiplex PCR assay. Drawn from immuneACCESS, this table holds only the in-frame rearrangements with V and J called that TCRdb kept. Clones are partly lost; checked studies trace under half to an unresolved V gene and leave the rest unexplained. This sample holds about 250,000 clones; more than 75% were observed only once. Together, the top ten hold roughly 6.7% of the sample. Material: PBMCs or T cells enriched from blood (not recorded which). Receptors originate from a woman aged 45-59 years who had been exposed to COVID-19.

This sequence joins TRBV23-1 and TRBJ2-7, with D possibly being TRBD1 (6 bases). TRBV23-1 is an ORF; its function is uncertain. The V end lost 3 bases, the J end lost 3 bases, and 18 bases lay between the germline ends. The CDR3 sequence is 16 residues long. Here the CDR3 DNA reads TGCGCCAGCAGTCAGCCGACAGGACCGGAAAACTACGAGCAGTACTTC. It yields the protein CASSQPTGPENYEQYF.

This clone was seen a single time. This rearrangement joins TRBV29-1 to TRBJ1-5; D is perhaps TRBD1 (6 bases). From germline, CDR1 is SQVTM and CDR2 ANQGSEA. The length of the CDR3 is 13 residues. V dropped 5 bases and J dropped 5 bases, with 13 bases sitting between them. CDR3 DNA: TGCAGCGTTAGGGACACATCGGATCAGCCCCAGCATTTT. Translation gives CSVRDTSDQPQHF.

This clone has a single count. The CDR3 is CASSPIAGGGYNEQFF. CDR3 nucleotides: TGTGCCAGCAGCCCGATAGCGGGGGGAGGCTACAATGAGCAGTTCTTC. This chain connects TRBV14 to TRBJ2-1; 10 positions agree with TRBD2. Germline V gives CDR1 SGHDN, CDR2 FVKESK. The CDR3 extends over 16 amino acids. Trimming at V came to 4 bases and at J to 3 bases, leaving 6 bases not matched to a gene. The full variable domain, in which reference TRBV14 and TRBJ2-1 provide the parts outside the CDR3, is EAGVTQFPSHSVIEKGQTVTLRCDPISGHDNLYWYRRVMGKEIKFLLHFVKESKQDESGMPNNRFLAERTGGTYSTLKVQPAELEDSGVYFCASSPIAGGGYNEQFFGPGTRLTVL.

The V gene is TRBV9, the J gene TRBJ1-1; 7 bases are shared with TRBD1. Trimming cost V 4 bases and J 2 bases; bases outside gene matches: 5. Germline V gene data show CDR1 as SGDLS and CDR2 as YYNGEE. The CDR3 spans 14 residues. As DNA, the CDR3 is TGTGCCAGCAGCCTTCGACAGGGCAACACTGAAGCTTTCTTT. Translation: CASSLRQGNTEAFF.

This clone was picked up one time. The chain is built from TRBV6-6 and TRBJ1-1; unclear D gene. CDR1 MNHNY and CDR2 SVGAGI come from the germline V gene (reference sequence). The CDR3 is 13 residues long. Deletions cut 4 bases from V and 7 bases from J, with 13 bases between. The CDR3 loop is CASSLPDTIEAFF. The CDR3 DNA reads TGTGCCAGCAGTTTACCAGACACGATTGAAGCTTTCTTT.

The chain joins TRBV28 to TRBJ1-6; 7 bases are shared with TRBD1. The CDR3 runs to 14 residues. Germline V gives CDR1 MDHEN, CDR2 SYDVKM. V shed 2 bases and J 10 bases; nucleotides not matched to a gene: 5. In nucleotides, the CDR3 is TGTGCCAGCAGTTTAACAGGGGCAGGATCACCCCTCCACTTT. It translates to CASSLTGAGSPLHF.

V gene TRBV5-8 combines with J gene TRBJ1-1; perhaps TRBD1 as D (5 bases). V lost 2 bases and J lost 3, with 17 bases in between. The CDR3 spans 16 residues. The germline CDR1 and CDR2 sequences are SGHTS and YDEGEE. As DNA, the CDR3 is TGTGCCAGCAGCTTCCCAGGGCCCCTTGGGGACACTGAAGCTTTCTTT. This codes for CASSFPGPLGDTEAFF.